This T cell receptor beta chain originates from a study of read filtering for tumor transcriptome and immune sequencing. At the level of the study: Eight or nine patients were R-ISS I, more than 15 were R-ISS II, roughly seven were R-ISS III.

Sampling of bone marrow took place during active disease in every patient. This clonotype showed up many times. Antigen: not known. From around 440 ng of RNA, a library with molecular barcoded alpha/delta and beta/gamma adaptors was made. TCRdb itself ran the reads through MiXCR, one entry per CDR3 protein. The sample includes tens of thousands of distinct CDR3 sequences, roughly an eighth of them seen just once. Overall study findings and caveats: Roughly 82% of IR-seq clonotypes had a single read, yet these held about 3.5% of reads. Even smaller IR-seq throughput identified most shared clonotypes.

CDR1 and CDR2 from the germline V gene are LGHNT and FRNRAP. V lost 5 bases and J lost 3, with 9 bases in between. The CDR3 has 13 amino acids. The clonotype was recovered from a donor aged 40 or older with multiple myeloma. Sequencing was carried out using a population of CD138-negative cells sorted from bone marrow. This chain connects TRBV12-5 to TRBJ2-3; no clear D gene. The CDR3 spells CASGPYQTDTQYF. CDR3 nucleotides: TGTGCTAGTGGTCCCTACCAGACAGATACGCAGTATTTT.